The following is a TCR beta chain sequence with its context. Its cognate antigen has yet to be identified. No much larger clone is present one base from it, and per-base qualities are unavailable. V loses 2 bases of germline sequence and J loses 5 bases, and the interval between the two ends is 7 bases. There are 13 amino acids in the CDR3, from cysteine to phenylalanine inclusive. The DNA shown is the 39-base CDR3, in frame from base 1. The germline V gene provides CDR1 MNHEY and CDR2 SVGAGI. The label giving this sample's time point can be read as: baseline before first vaccination. This sample's treatment or condition label indicates: meningococcal conjugate vaccine given as trial control. Samples from vaccinated people were obtained from the UK trials COV001 and COV002, which included a single-blind randomized controlled phase 2/3 trial of AZD1222 (ChAdOx1 nCoV-19) in healthy adults. Trial participant PBMC samples were collected at day 0 and day 28 after the second dose for TCRbeta chain sequencing.

This entry belongs to a study of T cell responses to AZD1222 COVID-19 vaccine (dated by TCRdb to about 2021). With respect to the entire study: A total of 230 to 250 trial participants underwent TCR sequencing, of whom 207 received two doses of AZD1222 and about 25 received two doses of the MenACWY control vaccine. Trial participants were enrolled by age into subgroups of 18-55, 56-69 and 70-plus years, and around 150, 28 and 57 TCR-sequenced participants, respectively, were included in these subgroups. Overall study outcomes, separate from this receptor: Vaccine-associated CD4 TCRs spanned the whole spike protein, with dominant responses in regions 160-218 and 743-854. No day 14 peak-response samples were available, so repertoires were characterized only after the peak T cell response. The 56-69-year group was small, and its depth increase did not reach significance, likely because of low power. After two AZD1222 doses, spike-specific TCR breadth and depth were significantly higher than at day 0 and than in MenACWY recipients. Most participants were white British and females outnumbered males, and the authors suggested that clonal diversity may have been underestimated. Epitopes outside the regions mutated in the B.1.351 and B.1.1.7 variants were reportedly recognized by nearly half of the unique spike-specific TCRs. Conclusions about previously exposed vaccinees are limited, since just a handful of AZD1222 recipients were seropositive for SARS-CoV-2 at baseline.

The CDR3 regions of human TCRbeta chains were analyzed by immunosequencing. Under the source paper's analysis protocol: TCRs in the repertoires were compared against a reference library of SARS-CoV-2-specific TCRs that had been generated with the MIRA antigen-specificity platform. Breadth was defined as the fraction of unique TCRs that were SARS-CoV-2-associated, and depth was defined as the fraction of total T cells that were SARS-CoV-2-associated. Using the MIRA data, each spike-specific TCR was assigned both to the spike region to which the TCR was reactive and to a CD4 or CD8 class. Log10-transformed breadth and depth values were compared by one-way ANOVA with Sidak's multiple comparisons tests. TCRdb provides this immuneACCESS table in a form limited to in-frame rearrangements. Some clones are lacking; in checked studies, under half of them reflect an unresolved V gene, and why the rest are absent is not known. V, J and clone size are those of that table, while D and trimming were read from the DNA. The sample profile shows 80,000 to 90,000 clones; around nine tenths of them were found once. The top ten hold 4% to 6% of the sample.

Here the sequenced sample was peripheral blood, taken on day 0 of MenACWY control vaccination. The TCR sequence derives from an adult in good health. Recombination linked TRBV6-5 to TRBJ1-5, with the D gene not clear enough to name. The CDR3 has the sequence CASSYTGHQPQHF. The DNA reads TGTGCCAGCAGTTACACCGGCCATCAGCCCCAGCATTTT.